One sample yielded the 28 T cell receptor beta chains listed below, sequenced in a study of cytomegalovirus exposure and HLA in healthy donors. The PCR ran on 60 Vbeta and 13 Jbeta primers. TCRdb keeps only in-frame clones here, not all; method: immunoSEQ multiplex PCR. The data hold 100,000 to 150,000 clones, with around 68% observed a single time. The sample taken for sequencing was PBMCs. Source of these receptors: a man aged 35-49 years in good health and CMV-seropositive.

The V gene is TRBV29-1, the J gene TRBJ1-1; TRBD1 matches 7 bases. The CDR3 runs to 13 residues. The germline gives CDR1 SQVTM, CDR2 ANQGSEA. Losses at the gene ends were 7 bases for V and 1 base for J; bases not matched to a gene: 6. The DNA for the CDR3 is TGCAGCGCAAACAGGGGACAGAACACTGAAGCTTTCTTT. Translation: CSANRGQNTEAFF.

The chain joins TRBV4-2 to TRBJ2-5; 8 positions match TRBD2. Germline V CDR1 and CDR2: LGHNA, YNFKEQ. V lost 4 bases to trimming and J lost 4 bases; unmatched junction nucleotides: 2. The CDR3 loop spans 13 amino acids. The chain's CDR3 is CASSPAGGETQYF. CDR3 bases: TGTGCCAGCAGCCCGGCGGGAGGAGAGACCCAGTACTTC.

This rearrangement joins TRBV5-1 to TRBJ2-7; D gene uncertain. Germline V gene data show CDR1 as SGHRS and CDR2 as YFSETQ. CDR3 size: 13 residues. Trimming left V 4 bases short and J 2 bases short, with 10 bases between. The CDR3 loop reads CASSLDLPYEQYF. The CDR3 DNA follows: TGCGCCAGCAGCCTGGACCTACCCTACGAGCAGTACTTC.

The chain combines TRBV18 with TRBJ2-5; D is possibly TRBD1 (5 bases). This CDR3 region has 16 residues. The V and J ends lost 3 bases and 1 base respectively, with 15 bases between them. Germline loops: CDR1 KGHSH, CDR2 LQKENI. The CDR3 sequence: CASSPQLTGPQETQYF. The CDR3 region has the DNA TGTGCCAGCTCACCGCAGCTAACAGGTCCCCAAGAGACCCAGTACTTC.

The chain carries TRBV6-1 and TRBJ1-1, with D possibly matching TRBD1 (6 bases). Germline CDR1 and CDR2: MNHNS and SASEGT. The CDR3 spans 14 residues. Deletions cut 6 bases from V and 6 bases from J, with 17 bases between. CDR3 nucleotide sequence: TGTGCCAGCAGACCACCCTCAGGGGCGGCTGAAGCTTTCTTT. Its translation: CASRPPSGAAEAFF.

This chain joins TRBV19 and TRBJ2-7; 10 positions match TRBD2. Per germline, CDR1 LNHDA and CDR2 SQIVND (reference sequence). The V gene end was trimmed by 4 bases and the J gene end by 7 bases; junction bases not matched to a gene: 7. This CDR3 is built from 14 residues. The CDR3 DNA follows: TGTGCCAGTAGTAATAGCGGGAGGACAGAAGAGCAGTACTTC. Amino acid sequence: CASSNSGRTEEQYF.

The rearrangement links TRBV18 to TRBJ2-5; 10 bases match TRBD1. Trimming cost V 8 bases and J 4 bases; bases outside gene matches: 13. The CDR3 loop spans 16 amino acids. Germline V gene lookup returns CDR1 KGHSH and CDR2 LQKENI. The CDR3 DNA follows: TGTGCCAGCGCCACAGGGGGGACAGGGGATCGAGAGACCCAGTACTTC. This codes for CASATGGTGDRETQYF.

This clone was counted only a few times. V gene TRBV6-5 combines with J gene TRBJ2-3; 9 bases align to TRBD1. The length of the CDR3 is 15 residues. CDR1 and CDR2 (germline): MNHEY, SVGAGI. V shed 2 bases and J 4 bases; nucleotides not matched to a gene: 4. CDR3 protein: CASSYTGGIADTQYF. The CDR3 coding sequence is TGTGCCAGCAGTTACACAGGGGGCATCGCAGATACGCAGTATTTT.

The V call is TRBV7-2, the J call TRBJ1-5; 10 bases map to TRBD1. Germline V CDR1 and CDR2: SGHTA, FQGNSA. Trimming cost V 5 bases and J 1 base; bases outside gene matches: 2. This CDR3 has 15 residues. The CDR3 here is CASSRGQGSNQPQHF. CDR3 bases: TGTGCCAGCAGCCGGGGACAGGGGAGCAATCAGCCCCAGCATTTT.

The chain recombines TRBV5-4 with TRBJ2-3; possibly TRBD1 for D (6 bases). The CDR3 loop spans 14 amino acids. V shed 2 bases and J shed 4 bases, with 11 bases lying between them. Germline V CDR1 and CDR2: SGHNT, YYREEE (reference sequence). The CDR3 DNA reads TGTGCCAGCAGCTTTCGGACAGAGTCAGATACGCAGTATTTT. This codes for CASSFRTESDTQYF.

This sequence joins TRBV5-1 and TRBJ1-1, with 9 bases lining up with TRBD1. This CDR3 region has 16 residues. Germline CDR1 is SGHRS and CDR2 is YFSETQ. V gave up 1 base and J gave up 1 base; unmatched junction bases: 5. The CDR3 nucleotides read TGCGCCAGCAGCTTGCTAGGGACAGGGAGGAACACTGAAGCTTTCTTT. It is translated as CASSLLGTGRNTEAFF.

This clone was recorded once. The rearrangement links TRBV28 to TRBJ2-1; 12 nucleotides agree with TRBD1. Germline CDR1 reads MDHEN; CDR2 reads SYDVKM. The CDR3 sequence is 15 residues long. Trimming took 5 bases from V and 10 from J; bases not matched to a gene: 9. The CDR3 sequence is CASSLPGQGAGEQFF. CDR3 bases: TGTGCCAGCAGTCTACCGGGACAGGGGGCAGGAGAGCAGTTCTTC.

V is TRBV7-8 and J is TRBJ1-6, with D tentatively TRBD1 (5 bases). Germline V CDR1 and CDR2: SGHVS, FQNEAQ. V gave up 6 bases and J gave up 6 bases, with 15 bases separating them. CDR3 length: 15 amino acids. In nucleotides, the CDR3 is TGTGCCAGCAGGGGGCAGTGGGGCCCTAATTCACCCCTCCACTTT. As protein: CASRGQWGPNSPLHF.

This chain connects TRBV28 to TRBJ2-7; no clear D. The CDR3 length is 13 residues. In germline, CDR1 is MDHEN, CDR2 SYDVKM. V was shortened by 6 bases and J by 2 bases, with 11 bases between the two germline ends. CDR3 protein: CASSSTAPYEQYF. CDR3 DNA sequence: TGTGCCAGCAGCTCCACTGCGCCCTACGAGCAGTACTTC.

CDR3 nucleotides: TGCGCCAGCAGCTCCGAAGGAGCGGGGGGGTATCCCCAGTACTTC. Encoded protein: CASSSEGAGGYPQYF. The chain has TRBV5-1 and TRBJ2-5, with TRBD2 identical over 10 bases. Per the germline V gene, CDR1 is SGHRS and CDR2 is YFSETQ. Losses at the gene ends were 3 bases for V and 9 bases for J; bases not matched to a gene: 11. The CDR3 consists of 15 residues. The complete variable domain, with remaining parts taken from reference TRBV5-1 and TRBJ2-5, reads KAGVTQTPRYLIKTRGQQVTLSCSPISGHRSVSWYQQTPGQGLQFLFEYFSETQRNKGNFPGRFSGRQFSNSRSEMNVSTLELGDSALYLCASSSEGAGGYPQYFGPGTRLLVL.

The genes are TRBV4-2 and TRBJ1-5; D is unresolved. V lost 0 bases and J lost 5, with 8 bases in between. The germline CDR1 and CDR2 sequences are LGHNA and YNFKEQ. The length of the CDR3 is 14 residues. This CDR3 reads CASSQDVRDQPQHF. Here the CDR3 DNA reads TGTGCCAGCAGCCAAGATGTGAGGGATCAGCCCCAGCATTTT.

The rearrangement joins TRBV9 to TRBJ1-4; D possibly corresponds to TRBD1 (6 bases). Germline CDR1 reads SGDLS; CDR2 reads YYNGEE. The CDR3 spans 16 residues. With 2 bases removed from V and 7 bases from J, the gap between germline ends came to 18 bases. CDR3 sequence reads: CASSVSTGRASEKLFF. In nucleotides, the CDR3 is TGTGCCAGCAGCGTTAGTACAGGGAGAGCTTCTGAAAAACTGTTTTTT.

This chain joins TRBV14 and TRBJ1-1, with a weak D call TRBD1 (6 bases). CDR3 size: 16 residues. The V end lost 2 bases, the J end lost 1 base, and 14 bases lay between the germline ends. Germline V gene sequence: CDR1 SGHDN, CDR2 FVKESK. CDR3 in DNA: TGTGCCAGCAGCCAACTAGACAGGCCCTCGAACACTGAAGCTTTCTTT. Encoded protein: CASSQLDRPSNTEAFF.

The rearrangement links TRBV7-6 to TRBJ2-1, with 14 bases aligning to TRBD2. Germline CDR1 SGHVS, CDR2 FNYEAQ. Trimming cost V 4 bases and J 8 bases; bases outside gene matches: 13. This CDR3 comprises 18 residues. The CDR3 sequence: CASSSLRLAGGPGYEQFF. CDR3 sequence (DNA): TGTGCCAGCAGCTCCCTAAGACTAGCGGGGGGGCCCGGGTATGAGCAGTTCTTC.

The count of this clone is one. The CDR3 loop is CASSSPGLEQFF. The DNA of the CDR3 is TGTGCCAGCAGCTCACCGGGACTAGAGCAGTTCTTC. This sequence joins TRBV7-2 and TRBJ2-1; 7 nucleotides agree with TRBD2. This CDR3 has 12 residues. V lost 4 bases and J lost 10; bases outside the gene matches: 4. Looked up from germline, CDR1 is SGHTA and CDR2 is FQGNSA.

This CDR3 reads CASSWMGGHRDTEAFF. DNA of the CDR3: TGTGCCAGCAGCTGGATGGGGGGGCATAGGGACACTGAAGCTTTCTTT. The genes are TRBV11-2 and TRBJ1-1, with D perhaps TRBD1 (6 bases). Germline V gene data show CDR1 as SGHAT and CDR2 as FQNNGV. There are 16 residues in the CDR3. The V and J ends lost 4 bases and 3 bases respectively, with 18 bases between them.

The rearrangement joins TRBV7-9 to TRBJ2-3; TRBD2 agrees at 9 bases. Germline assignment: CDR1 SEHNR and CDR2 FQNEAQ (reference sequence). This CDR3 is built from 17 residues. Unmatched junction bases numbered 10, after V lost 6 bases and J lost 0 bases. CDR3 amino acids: CASRGSGRGGSTDTQYF. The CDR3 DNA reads TGTGCCAGCAGGGGTAGCGGGAGAGGTGGAAGCACAGATACGCAGTATTTT.

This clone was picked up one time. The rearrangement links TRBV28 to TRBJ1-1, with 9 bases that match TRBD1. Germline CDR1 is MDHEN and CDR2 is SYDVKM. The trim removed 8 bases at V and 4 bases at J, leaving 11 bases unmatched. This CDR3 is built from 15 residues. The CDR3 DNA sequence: TGTGCCAGCCCCTTGGAGGGACAGGGACCCACTGAAGCTTTCTTT. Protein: CASPLEGQGPTEAFF.

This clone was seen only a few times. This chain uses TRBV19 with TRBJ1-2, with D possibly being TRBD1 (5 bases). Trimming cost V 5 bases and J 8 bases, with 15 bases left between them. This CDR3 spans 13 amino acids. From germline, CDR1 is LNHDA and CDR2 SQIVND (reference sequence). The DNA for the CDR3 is TGTGCCAGTAGTCCAGGGCACCGATGGGGCTACACCTTC. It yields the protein CASSPGHRWGYTF.

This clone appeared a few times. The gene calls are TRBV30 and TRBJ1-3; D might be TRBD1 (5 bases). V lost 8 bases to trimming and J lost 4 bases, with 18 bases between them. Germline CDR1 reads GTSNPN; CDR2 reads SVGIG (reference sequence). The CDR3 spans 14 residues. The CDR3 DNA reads TGTGCCCTCTCCCCGGGGGAGTGGGGAAACACCATATATTTT. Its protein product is CALSPGEWGNTIYF.

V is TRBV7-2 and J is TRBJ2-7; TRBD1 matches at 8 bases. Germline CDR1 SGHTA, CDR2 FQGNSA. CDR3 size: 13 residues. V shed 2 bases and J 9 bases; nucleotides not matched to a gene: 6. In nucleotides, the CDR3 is TGTGCCAGCAGCTTAACCGAACAGGGGGGGCAGTACTTC. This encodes CASSLTEQGGQYF.

Written as DNA, the CDR3 is TGTGCCTGGAACCGTCGAGGATTAGGAAACACTGAAGCTTTCTTT. Amino acid sequence: CAWNRRGLGNTEAFF. V gene TRBV30 combines with J gene TRBJ1-1; no clear D. CDR1 is GTSNPN, CDR2 SVGIG, per germline (reference sequence). This CDR3 has 15 residues. The germline V and J ends were trimmed by 4 bases and 2 bases, with 17 bases remaining between them. The full variable domain, rest sourced from reference TRBV30 and TRBJ1-1, is SQTIHQWPATLVQPVGSPLSLECTVEGTSNPNLYWYRQAAGRGLQLLFYSVGIGQISSEVPQNLSASRPQDRQFILSSKKLLLSDSGFYLCAWNRRGLGNTEAFFGQGTRLTVV.

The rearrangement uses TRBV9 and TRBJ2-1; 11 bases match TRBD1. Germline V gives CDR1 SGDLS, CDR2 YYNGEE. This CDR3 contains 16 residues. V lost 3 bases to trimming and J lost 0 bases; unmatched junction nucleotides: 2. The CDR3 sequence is CASSEGTGGSYNEQFF. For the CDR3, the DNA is TGTGCCAGCAGCGAAGGGACAGGGGGCTCCTACAATGAGCAGTTCTTC.